A selection of T cell receptor beta chains follows, all from one sample in a study of sequential checkpoint blockade in melanoma. Only in-frame clones appear in the TCRdb table, and some are missing; sequencing was by immunoSEQ multiplex PCR. The sample contains roughly 20,000 clones, 83% of which appear only once. The sample in question was CD8+ T cells sorted from blood (inferred from file names), obtained from a patient given nivolumab and ipilimumab in sequence. The receptor set was obtained from a human donor with melanoma. Both conserved end residues are part of each CDR3. D genes are given only for firm matches. The size of a clone is reported for some rows only, either as once, few or many, or as a class for expanded clones.

D gene	V gene	clone size	J gene	CDR3 length	CDR3 protein	CDR3 DNA
-	TRBV6-5	-	TRBJ2-7	14	CASSSVLEGYEQYF	TGTGCCAGCAGTTCGGTTTTAGAGGGCTACGAGCAGTACTTC
-	TRBV7-9	-	TRBJ2-7	12	CASSSGLYEQYF	TGTGCCAGCAGCTCCGGACTCTACGAGCAGTACTTC
TRBD1	TRBV6-1	-	TRBJ2-7	13	CASSETGIYEQYF	TGTGCCAGCAGTGAGACAGGGATCTACGAGCAGTACTTC
TRBD2	TRBV5-6	-	TRBJ2-1	15	CASSLGGGRYNEQFF	TGTGCCAGCAGCTTGGGGGGCGGGAGGTACAATGAGCAGTTCTTC
TRBD1	TRBV7-9	-	TRBJ1-5	14	CASSQDRATEPQHF	TGTGCCAGCAGCCAGGACAGGGCAACGGAGCCCCAGCATTTT
-	TRBV4-2	-	TRBJ2-1	15	CASSLGAGGWNEQFF	TGTGCCAGCAGCCTTGGAGCTGGAGGGTGGAATGAGCAGTTCTTC
TRBD1	TRBV29-1	once	TRBJ1-2	14	CSVGIDRVVSGYTF	TGCAGCGTCGGTATCGACAGGGTTGTTTCGGGCTACACCTTC
TRBD1	TRBV6-5	-	TRBJ1-1	15	CASSYGTVGTTEAFF	TGTGCCAGCAGTTACGGGACAGTTGGGACCACTGAAGCTTTCTTT
-	TRBV29-1	-	TRBJ1-1	12	CSVEGGLGEAFF	TGCAGCGTTGAGGGGGGGCTAGGTGAAGCTTTCTTT
TRBD1	TRBV2	-	TRBJ1-1	15	CASSEGQLMNTEAFF	TGTGCCAGCAGTGAGGGACAGCTAATGAACACTGAAGCTTTCTTT
-	TRBV13	-	TRBJ2-7	12	CASSLGRAEQYF	TGTGCCAGCAGCTTAGGCAGGGCCGAGCAGTACTTC
TRBD2	TRBV30	-	TRBJ2-3	17	CAWRDYGGRAPTDTQYF	TGTGCCTGGAGAGATTATGGCGGGAGGGCCCCTACAGATACGCAGTATTTT
TRBD1	TRBV7-2	-	TRBJ2-1	15	CASSTGQSSWDEQFF	TGTGCCAGCAGTACGGGACAGTCCTCCTGGGATGAGCAGTTCTTC
-	TRBV19	-	TRBJ1-2	14	CATGRDNLVDGYTF	TGTGCCACCGGACGGGACAACCTTGTCGATGGCTACACCTTC
TRBD1	TRBV10-2	-	TRBJ1-2	17	CASSIFLDRGEREGYTF	TGCGCCAGCAGTATTTTCTTGGACAGGGGAGAAAGAGAAGGCTACACCTTC
-	TRBV15	once	TRBJ2-1	14	CATSRVETWDEQFF	TGTGCCACCAGCAGAGTTGAGACTTGGGATGAGCAGTTCTTC
TRBD1	TRBV19	-	TRBJ2-7	15	CASSTRRDRGYEQYF	TGTGCCAGTAGTACGCGCCGGGACAGGGGATACGAGCAGTACTTC
TRBD2	TRBV27	-	TRBJ2-1	16	CASSSGLARTYNEQFF	TGTGCCAGCAGTTCGGGACTAGCGCGGACCTACAATGAGCAGTTCTTC
TRBD1	TRBV5-8	-	TRBJ1-1	15	CASSRRGTLNTEAFF	TGTGCCAGCAGCCGCAGGGGGACACTAAACACTGAAGCTTTCTTT
TRBD1	TRBV4-2	-	TRBJ2-2	17	CASSRGGDRGPSGELFF	TGTGCCAGCAGCCGAGGGGGGGACAGGGGGCCCTCCGGGGAGCTGTTTTTT
-	TRBV15	-	TRBJ2-1	13	CATSRDFHNEQFF	TGTGCCACCAGCAGGGACTTTCACAATGAGCAGTTCTTC
-	TRBV5-1	-	TRBJ1-1	16	CASKLGQGYRFTEAFF	TGCGCCAGCAAGCTTGGGCAGGGATATAGATTCACTGAAGCTTTCTTT
TRBD1	TRBV2	-	TRBJ1-2	14	CASSEGGTDYGYTF	TGTGCCAGCAGTGAAGGGGGGACAGATTATGGCTACACCTTC
-	TRBV7-2	-	TRBJ2-1	15	CASSLAQGRYNEQFF	TGTGCCAGCAGCTTAGCGCAGGGGCGGTACAATGAGCAGTTCTTC
-	TRBV2	-	TRBJ2-1	14	CASGDHRDYNEQFF	TGTGCCAGCGGGGATCACAGGGACTACAATGAGCAGTTCTTC
TRBD1	TRBV5-1	-	TRBJ2-2	15	CASRPGQGLTGELFF	TGCGCCAGCAGACCGGGACAGGGGCTCACCGGGGAGCTGTTTTTT
-	TRBV28	-	TRBJ2-1	13	CASSLGTSGEQFF	TGTGCCAGCAGTTTGGGGACATCTGGTGAGCAGTTCTTC
TRBD2	TRBV9	once	TRBJ2-1	16	CASSVVGAGTYNEQFF	TGTGCCAGCAGCGTAGTCGGAGCGGGGACCTACAATGAGCAGTTCTTC
TRBD1	TRBV18	few	TRBJ1-1	15	CASSHRQGRGTEAFF	TGTGCCAGCTCACACCGACAGGGAAGAGGGACTGAAGCTTTCTTT
TRBD2	TRBV5-6	-	TRBJ2-3	15	CASSVVAGNTDTQYF	TGTGCCAGCAGCGTGGTAGCGGGGAACACAGATACGCAGTATTTT
-	TRBV5-6	-	TRBJ2-7	13	CASSLGEAYEQYF	TGTGCCAGCAGCTTGGGTGAGGCCTACGAGCAGTACTTC
-	TRBV6-1	-	TRBJ2-7	13	CASSERGLYEQYF	TGTGCCAGCAGTGAACGAGGGTTATACGAGCAGTACTTC
TRBD2	TRBV6-5	-	TRBJ2-3	16	CASSYSDSGRVDTQYF	TGTGCCAGCAGTTACTCGGATAGCGGGAGAGTAGATACGCAGTATTTT
-	TRBV5-1	-	TRBJ2-1	12	CASSLGGDEQFF	TGCGCCAGCAGCTTGGGGGGCGATGAGCAGTTCTTC
-	TRBV6-5	-	TRBJ1-5	14	CASSPLGANQPQHF	TGTGCCAGCAGTCCGTTGGGGGCCAATCAGCCCCAGCATTTT
-	TRBV7-8	-	TRBJ2-2	17	CASSLLRARLGTGELFF	TGTGCCAGCAGCTTATTGAGGGCCCGGTTAGGGACCGGGGAGCTGTTTTTT
TRBD2	TRBV7-3	-	TRBJ2-1	16	CASRDGVGGAGNEQFF	TGTGCCAGCAGAGATGGCGTCGGGGGGGCGGGTAATGAGCAGTTCTTC
-	TRBV28	-	TRBJ2-6	13	CATPRWGANVLTF	TGTGCCACCCCGCGATGGGGGGCCAACGTCCTGACTTTC
TRBD1	TRBV25-1	-	TRBJ2-2	16	CASSGLGQTNTGELFF	TGTGCCAGCAGTGGATTGGGACAGACGAACACCGGGGAGCTGTTTTTT
-	TRBV30	-	TRBJ1-1	14	CAWRLGSMNTEAFF	TGTGCCTGGAGACTAGGCAGCATGAACACTGAAGCTTTCTTT
-	TRBV7-9	-	TRBJ1-1	15	CASSTAQGLNTEAFF	TGTGCCAGCAGCACCGCACAGGGATTGAACACTGAAGCTTTCTTT